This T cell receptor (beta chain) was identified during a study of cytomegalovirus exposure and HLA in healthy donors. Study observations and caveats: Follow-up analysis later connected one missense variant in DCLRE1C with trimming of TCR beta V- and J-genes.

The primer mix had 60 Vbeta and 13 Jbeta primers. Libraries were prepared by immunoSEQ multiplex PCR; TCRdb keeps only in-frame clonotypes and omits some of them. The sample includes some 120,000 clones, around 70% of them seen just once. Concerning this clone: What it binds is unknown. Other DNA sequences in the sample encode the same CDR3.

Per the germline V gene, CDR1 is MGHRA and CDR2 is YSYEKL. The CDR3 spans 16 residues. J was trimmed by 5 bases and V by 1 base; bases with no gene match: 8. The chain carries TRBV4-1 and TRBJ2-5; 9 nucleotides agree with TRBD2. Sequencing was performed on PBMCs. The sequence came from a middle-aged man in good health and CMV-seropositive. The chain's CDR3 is CASSQGGGRAWETQYF. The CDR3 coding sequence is TGCGCCAGCAGCCAAGGAGGCGGGAGGGCCTGGGAGACCCAGTACTTC.